Shown below are 25 T cell receptor beta chains from a single sample sequenced in a study of Ad26.COV2.S vaccination and SARS-CoV-2 variants (dated by TCRdb to the early 2020s). The library came from the immunoSEQ multiplex PCR assay. TCRdb stores this immuneACCESS table with in-frame sequences only. Part of the clones is absent; in the studies checked, under half of the shortfall reflects unresolved V genes, and no reason is known for the rest. The sample table shows fewer than 500,000 clones, and roughly 90% are seen once. Clones ranked in the top ten supply 12% of the sample. The treatment or condition label, as the study defines it: 19 received Ad26.COV2.S at low or high dose, single or two shots; 5 received placebo; per-sample allocation not given. For vaccine and placebo recipients, repertoires were sequenced using samples collected on day 63 after the first injection. The sample was peripheral blood, taken in a trial of Ad26.COV2.S vaccine versus placebo. Every receptor here comes from a person aged 18-65 years who received the Ad26.COV2.S COVID-19 vaccine or a placebo.

The genes are TRBV7-8 and TRBJ2-2, with 8 positions matching TRBD2. Unmatched junction bases numbered 6, after V lost 7 bases and J lost 5 bases. The CDR3 spans 14 residues. Germline V gene sequence: CDR1 SGHVS, CDR2 FQNEAQ. Here the CDR3 DNA reads TGTGCCAGCATGGGCGGGAGGCGGACCGGGGAGCTGTTTTTT. Its protein is CASMGGRRTGELFF.

About this clone itself: The same CDR3 also results from other DNA sequences found in this sample. The CDR3 spells CAWSRDRPYGYTF. CDR3 sequence (DNA): TGTGCCTGGAGTAGGGACAGGCCCTATGGCTACACCTTC. The rearrangement links TRBV30 to TRBJ1-2, with 8 bases aligning to TRBD1. The CDR3 covers 13 residues. Germline V CDR1 and CDR2: GTSNPN, SVGIG (reference sequence). J was trimmed by 4 bases and V by 2 bases; bases with no gene match: 3. Combining the CDR3 with reference TRBV30 and TRBJ1-2 gives the whole variable domain SQTIHQWPATLVQPVGSPLSLECTVEGTSNPNLYWYRQAAGRGLQLLFYSVGIGQISSEVPQNLSASRPQDRQFILSSKKLLLSDSGFYLCAWSRDRPYGYTFGSGTRLTVV.

V is TRBV18 and J is TRBJ1-4; D not resolved. CDR3 length equals 13 residues. The V gene lost 1 base and the J gene lost 7 bases, with 7 bases spanning the gap. CDR1 is KGHSH, CDR2 LQKENI, per germline. CDR3 amino acids: CASSPREGEKLFF. CDR3 in DNA: TGTGCCAGCTCACCACGGGAGGGTGAAAAACTGTTTTTT.

The chain employs TRBV11-2 and TRBJ1-4; perhaps TRBD1 as D (5 bases). Germline CDR1 is SGHAT and CDR2 is FQNNGV. CDR3 length equals 16 residues. Trimming took off 0 bases at V and 5 bases at J, with 13 bases between the two ends. CDR3 nucleotides: TGTGCCAGCAGCTTAGATAGGGCAGGGAGAAATGAAAAACTGTTTTTT. It yields the protein CASSLDRAGRNEKLFF.

In its sample, this clone was seen once. The chain recombines TRBV19 with TRBJ2-3; D is possibly TRBD1 or TRBD2 (6 bases each). V shed 1 base and J shed 0 bases, with 8 bases lying between them. The germline CDR1 and CDR2 sequences are LNHDA and SQIVND (reference sequence). The CDR3 sequence is 15 residues long. The CDR3 loop is CASSIVGGSTDTQYF. The CDR3 DNA reads as TGTGCCAGTAGTATAGTAGGGGGGAGCACAGATACGCAGTATTTT.

V and J are TRBV7-6 and TRBJ2-2, with D possibly being TRBD2 (5 bases). Trimming took 5 bases from V and 2 from J, leaving 12 bases between them. This CDR3 contains 15 residues. Germline assignment: CDR1 SGHVS and CDR2 FNYEAQ. The CDR3 here is CASSVQSGNTGELFF. DNA of the CDR3: TGTGCCAGCAGCGTCCAGAGCGGTAACACCGGGGAGCTGTTTTTT.

This chain uses TRBV10-3 with TRBJ2-1, with 8 bases fitting TRBD2. This CDR3 region has 15 residues. V was clipped by 0 bases and J by 11 bases; unmatched bases: 9. Germline CDR1 is ENHRY and CDR2 is SYGVKD. The CDR3 region is CAISESTVTSGQQFF. CDR3 DNA sequence: TGTGCCATCAGTGAGTCGACCGTTACTAGCGGACAGCAGTTCTTC.

The rearrangement links TRBV7-2 to TRBJ2-2; D unresolved. V lost 4 bases and J lost 0, with 6 bases in between. CDR3 length: 14 residues. Germline V lookup: CDR1 SGHTA, CDR2 FQGNSA. CDR3 residues: CASSWATNTGELFF. For the CDR3, the DNA is TGTGCCAGCAGCTGGGCGACGAACACCGGGGAGCTGTTTTTT.

The J gene is TRBJ1-4, the V gene TRBV6-5; D is possibly TRBD1 (5 bases). Germline V gene lookup returns CDR1 MNHEY and CDR2 SVGAGI. The CDR3 consists of 13 residues. V was clipped by 0 bases and J by 8 bases, with 7 bases between them. The CDR3, as DNA: TGTGCCAGCAGTTACTCGGGGCGGGAAAAACTGTTTTTT. As protein: CASSYSGREKLFF.

This clone has only a few counts. V is TRBV11-2 and J is TRBJ1-3; D unresolved. Germline CDR1 SGHAT, CDR2 FQNNGV. The V gene lost 4 bases and the J gene lost 4 bases, with 14 bases spanning the gap. The CDR3 extends over 15 amino acids. DNA for the CDR3: TGTGCCAGCAGCTCCCAGCGGGTGAGGGGAAACACCATATATTTT. Protein product: CASSSQRVRGNTIYF.

V gene TRBV30 combines with J gene TRBJ1-1, with 7 bases that match TRBD1. J lost 10 bases, V lost 3 bases, and 11 bases had no gene match. The V gene's germline CDR1 is GTSNPN and CDR2 SVGIG (reference sequence). The CDR3 extends over 13 amino acids. The CDR3 here is CAWSPTGDRVAFF. The CDR3 DNA follows: TGTGCCTGGAGCCCTACAGGGGATCGGGTAGCTTTCTTT. Full variable domain (missing parts from reference TRBV30 and TRBJ1-1): SQTIHQWPATLVQPVGSPLSLECTVEGTSNPNLYWYRQAAGRGLQLLFYSVGIGQISSEVPQNLSASRPQDRQFILSSKKLLLSDSGFYLCAWSPTGDRVAFFGQGTRLTVV.

The rearrangement uses TRBV7-9 and TRBJ2-3; 11 bases are a match to TRBD2. J lost 3 bases, V lost 0 bases, and 2 bases had no gene match. There are 16 residues in the CDR3. CDR1 and CDR2 from the germline V gene are SEHNR and FQNEAQ (reference sequence). As DNA, the CDR3 is TGTGCCAGCAGCTTAGCGCCTAGCGGGAGGACAGATACGCAGTATTTT. This encodes CASSLAPSGRTDTQYF.

The rearrangement uses TRBV29-1 and TRBJ2-7; 8 bases fit TRBD2. There are 13 residues in the CDR3. Germline V gene sequence: CDR1 SQVTM, CDR2 ANQGSEA. V was clipped by 6 bases and J by 4 bases; unmatched bases: 8. The CDR3 sequence is CSVRSGSGYEQYF. The CDR3, as DNA: TGCAGCGTCCGAAGCGGGAGTGGATACGAGCAGTACTTC.

V gene TRBV5-4 combines with J gene TRBJ2-1; TRBD1 aligns across 10 bases. Germline-derived CDR1 and CDR2 are SGHNT and YYREEE (reference sequence). V dropped 4 bases and J dropped 1; count of bases not matched to a gene: 2. CDR3 length: 15 amino acids. This CDR3 reads CASSRDRGSYNEQFF. The CDR3 DNA reads TGTGCCAGCAGCCGGGACAGGGGATCCTACAATGAGCAGTTCTTC.

The CDR3 loop is CAISASGSLDTQYF. In DNA form, the CDR3 reads TGTGCCATCAGTGCTAGCGGGAGTTTAGATACGCAGTATTTT. The rearrangement uses TRBV10-3 and TRBJ2-3; 10 bases fit TRBD2. In germline, CDR1 is ENHRY, CDR2 SYGVKD. The J segment lost 5 bases and the V segment lost 4 bases, leaving 3 bases of the junction unmatched. The CDR3 is 14 residues long.

This sequence joins TRBV19 and TRBJ2-5; D not certain. CDR1 and CDR2 from the germline V gene are LNHDA and SQIVND (reference sequence). The length of the CDR3 is 13 residues. The V and J ends lost 7 bases and 6 bases respectively, with 15 bases between them. The CDR3 reads CASKGPQWQTQYF. CDR3 sequence (DNA): TGTGCCAGTAAAGGGCCCCAATGGCAGACCCAGTACTTC.

V usage is TRBV13 and J usage is TRBJ2-1; TRBD2 matches at 9 bases. J was trimmed by 2 bases and V by 1 base; bases with no gene match: 12. CDR3 length equals 19 residues. From germline, CDR1 is PRHDT and CDR2 FYEKMQ (reference sequence). The DNA of the CDR3 is TGTGCCAGCAGCTTAGAGGGCAGAATAGCGGGAGAGACCTACAATGAGCAGTTCTTC. It is translated as CASSLEGRIAGETYNEQFF. Combining the CDR3 with reference TRBV13 and TRBJ2-1 gives the whole variable domain AAGVIQSPRHLIKEKRETATLKCYPIPRHDTVYWYQQGPGQDPQFLISFYEKMQSDKGSIPDRFSAQQFSDYHSELNMSSLELGDSALYFCASSLEGRIAGETYNEQFFGPGTRLTVL.

The CDR3 DNA is TGTGCCAGCAGCCTGTGGACAGGGTTACACTATGGCTACACCTTC. It translates to CASSLWTGLHYGYTF. V usage is TRBV3-1 (or the pseudogene TRBV3-2) and J usage is TRBJ1-2; 8 bases map to TRBD1. V was clipped by 4 bases and J by 3 bases; unmatched bases: 7. Per germline, CDR1 LGHDT and CDR2 YNNKEL (reference sequence). CDR3 length equals 15 residues.

Ten or more counts support this clone. J is TRBJ1-4 and V is TRBV7-6, with a weak D call TRBD1 (6 bases). V lost 1 base to trimming and J lost 8 bases, with 11 bases between them. The CDR3 sequence is 14 residues long. Germline lookup yields CDR1 SGHVS and CDR2 FNYEAQ. CDR3 sequence (DNA): TGTGCCAGCAGCTTAGAGACAGGCGCCGAAAAACTGTTTTTT. Translation: CASSLETGAEKLFF.

DNA for the CDR3: TGCGCCAGCAGCTTCCAGGGGCTTAACGAAAAACTGTTTTTT. It translates to CASSFQGLNEKLFF. This chain connects TRBV5-1 to TRBJ1-4, with D possibly TRBD1 on 6 matching bases. The V gene lost 2 bases and the J gene lost 8 bases, with 13 bases spanning the gap. The CDR3 loop spans 14 amino acids. The germline V gene encodes CDR1 SGHRS and CDR2 YFSETQ.

This sequence joins TRBV30 and TRBJ1-2; D unclear. Looked up from germline, CDR1 is GTSNPN and CDR2 is SVGIG (reference sequence). The CDR3 is 15 residues long. V lost 3 bases and J 5 bases, leaving 19 bases between the germline ends. The chain's CDR3 is CAWSANTGRKYGYTF. The CDR3, as DNA: TGTGCCTGGAGCGCAAACACCGGGAGAAAATATGGCTACACCTTC.

Only one count was recorded for this clone. The rearrangement uses TRBV9 and TRBJ2-7; TRBD2 agrees at 7 bases. The CDR3 contains 15 residues. Germline V gene data show CDR1 as SGDLS and CDR2 as YYNGEE. V was pared by 4 bases and J by 4 bases, with 11 bases of the junction left unmatched. CDR3 residues: CASSLSGGGPYEQYF. CDR3 nucleotides: TGTGCCAGCAGCCTTAGTGGGGGAGGGCCTTACGAGCAGTACTTC.

This clone was seen a handful of times. CDR3 sequence: CASSPPTGELFF. CDR3 coding DNA: TGTGCCAGCAGCCCCCCCACCGGGGAGCTGTTTTTT. The rearrangement links TRBV11-3 to TRBJ2-2; D ambiguous. This CDR3 contains 12 residues. V was cut by 5 bases and J by 4 bases, with 5 bases left in between. From germline, CDR1 is SGHNT and CDR2 YENEEA.

The rearrangement links TRBV3-1 (or the pseudogene TRBV3-2) to TRBJ2-5; 8 bases are shared with TRBD2. The CDR3 extends over 16 amino acids. The ends lost 0 bases at V and 0 bases at J; junction bases unmatched: 3. Germline V gene data show CDR1 as LGHDT and CDR2 as YNNKEL (reference sequence). The CDR3 here is CASSQDRAGDQETQYF. In DNA form, the CDR3 reads TGTGCCAGCAGCCAAGATCGAGCGGGAGACCAAGAGACCCAGTACTTC.

This clone was seen once. The chain has TRBV19 and TRBJ2-2; D remains ambiguous. Germline V gene lookup returns CDR1 LNHDA and CDR2 SQIVND (reference sequence). The CDR3 covers 16 residues. Trimming cost V 10 bases and J 1 base, with 19 bases left between them. The CDR3 loop is CATNPIARKNTGELFF. The DNA of the CDR3 is TGTGCCACCAATCCGATAGCCAGGAAGAACACCGGGGAGCTGTTTTTT.